These 7 T cell receptor beta chains were sequenced from one sample in a study of shared clonotypes between healthy human individuals. Libraries were prepared by immunoSEQ multiplex PCR; TCRdb keeps only in-frame clonotypes and omits some of them. The sample has about 460,000 clones; 77% are singletons. The sample comprised PBMCs. These TCRs come from a middle-aged woman in good health. Some clones in this sample may be carry-over from other donors' samples.

This chain uses TRBV11-3 with TRBJ2-1, with D perhaps being TRBD1 or TRBD2 (5 bases each). Germline V gene sequence: CDR1 SGHNT, CDR2 YENEEA. CDR3 size: 15 residues. Trimming removed 5 bases from V and 3 bases from J, with 14 bases in between. The CDR3 DNA follows: TGTGCCAGCAGCAAGGGGACCGTAGACTACAATGAGCAGTTCTTC. Amino acid sequence: CASSKGTVDYNEQFF.

The V gene is TRBV4-1, the J gene TRBJ1-5; 7 bases match TRBD1. Germline values: CDR1 MGHRA, CDR2 YSYEKL. The V segment lost 4 bases and the J segment 0 bases; nucleotides outside the gene matches: 9. The CDR3 has 17 amino acids. The CDR3 sequence is CASSRGGEDLSNQPQHF. CDR3 bases: TGCGCCAGCAGCCGAGGGGGCGAGGACCTTAGCAATCAGCCCCAGCATTTT.

The chain combines TRBV4-3 with TRBJ2-1; a possible D gene is TRBD1 (6 bases). V was shortened by 0 bases and J by 6 bases, with 9 bases between the two germline ends. The CDR3 contains 14 residues. CDR1 and CDR2 from the germline V gene are LGHNA and YSLEER. CDR3 amino acids: CASSQDIQGNEQFF. CDR3 coding DNA: TGCGCCAGCAGCCAAGATATACAGGGCAATGAGCAGTTCTTC.

The chain carries TRBV5-8 and TRBJ2-3; D not resolved. The CDR3 loop spans 12 amino acids. CDR1 is SGHTS, CDR2 YDEGEE, per germline. V lost 7 bases to trimming and J lost 0 bases, with 6 bases between them. Here the CDR3 reads CASGPSTDTQYF. The CDR3 DNA reads TGTGCCAGCGGGCCGAGCACAGATACGCAGTATTTT.

The chain joins TRBV6-5 to TRBJ1-5; possibly TRBD1 for D (5 bases). Trimming took 6 bases from V and 3 from J, leaving 15 bases between them. The germline gives CDR1 MNHEY, CDR2 SVGAGI. There are 15 residues in the CDR3. CDR3 region: CASRRQSNNNQPQHF. CDR3 DNA sequence: TGTGCCAGCAGGCGACAGTCCAATAACAATCAGCCCCAGCATTTT.

V usage is TRBV7-9 and J usage is TRBJ2-1, with TRBD2 matching over 7 bases. The germline CDR1 and CDR2 sequences are SEHNR and FQNEAQ (reference sequence). The CDR3 consists of 15 residues. With 3 bases clipped from V and 3 bases from J, the junction kept 5 bases outside the gene matches. CDR3 DNA sequence: TGTGCCAGCAGCTTGAACCTAGCGGTCTACAATGAGCAGTTCTTC. It codes for CASSLNLAVYNEQFF.

The chain combines TRBV10-3 with TRBJ2-7; possible D gene TRBD2, 5 bases. The CDR3 contains 14 residues. The V and J ends lost 8 bases and 1 base respectively, with 15 bases between them. In germline, CDR1 is ENHRY, CDR2 SYGVKD. The CDR3 protein is CAIESPEGSYEQYF. CDR3 nucleotides: TGTGCCATCGAATCTCCAGAGGGTTCCTACGAGCAGTACTTC.